A selection of T cell receptor beta chains follows, all from one sample in a study of cytomegalovirus exposure and HLA in healthy donors. Generated by immunoSEQ multiplex PCR, the TCRdb table keeps only in-frame clones and is missing some. The sample has 120,000 or so clones; approximately 69% are singletons. The sample was PBMCs. The source is a man aged 35-49 years in good health and CMV-seropositive. Both conserved end residues are part of each CDR3.

V gene: TRBV5-8
J gene: TRBJ1-2
CDR3 protein: CASSLGREYGYTF

V gene: TRBV28
J gene: TRBJ1-4
CDR3 protein: CASSLPGVPEKLFF

V gene: TRBV25-1
J gene: TRBJ2-6
CDR3 protein: CASSAGGSGANVLTF

V gene: TRBV6-1
J gene: TRBJ1-2
CDR3 protein: CASSEGTGYGYTF

V gene: TRBV19
J gene: TRBJ1-2
CDR3 protein: CASSTGGLRYTF

V gene: TRBV28
J gene: TRBJ1-2
CDR3 protein: CASSLSQGANYGYTF

V gene: TRBV30
J gene: TRBJ2-7
CDR3 protein: CAWKAGTYEQYF

V gene: TRBV28
J gene: TRBJ1-2
CDR3 protein: CASSDNTGAFGYTF

V gene: TRBV27
J gene: TRBJ2-3
CDR3 protein: CASSLTSGSVDTQYF

V gene: TRBV2
J gene: TRBJ2-2
CDR3 protein: CASSGLAGGPGELFF